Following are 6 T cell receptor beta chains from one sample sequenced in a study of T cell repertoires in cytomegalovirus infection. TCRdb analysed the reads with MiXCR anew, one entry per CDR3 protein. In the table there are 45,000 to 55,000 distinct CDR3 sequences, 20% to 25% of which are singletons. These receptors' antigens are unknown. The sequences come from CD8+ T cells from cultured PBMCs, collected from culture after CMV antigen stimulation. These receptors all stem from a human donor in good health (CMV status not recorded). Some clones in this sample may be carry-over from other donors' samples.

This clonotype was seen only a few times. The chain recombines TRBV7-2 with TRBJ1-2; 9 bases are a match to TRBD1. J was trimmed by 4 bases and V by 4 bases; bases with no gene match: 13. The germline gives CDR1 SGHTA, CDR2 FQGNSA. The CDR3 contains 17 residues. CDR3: CASSSPHTGGAGYGYTF. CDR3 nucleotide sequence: TGTGCCAGCAGCTCCCCCCACACAGGGGGCGCTGGCTATGGCTACACCTTC.

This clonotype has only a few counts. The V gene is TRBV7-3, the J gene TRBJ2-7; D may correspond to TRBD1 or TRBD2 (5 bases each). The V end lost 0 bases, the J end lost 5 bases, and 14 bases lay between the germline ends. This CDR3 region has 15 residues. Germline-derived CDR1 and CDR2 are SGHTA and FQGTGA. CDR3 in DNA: TGTGCCAGCAGCTTAACGGTGGGACGGGTGGACGAGCAGTACTTC. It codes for CASSLTVGRVDEQYF.

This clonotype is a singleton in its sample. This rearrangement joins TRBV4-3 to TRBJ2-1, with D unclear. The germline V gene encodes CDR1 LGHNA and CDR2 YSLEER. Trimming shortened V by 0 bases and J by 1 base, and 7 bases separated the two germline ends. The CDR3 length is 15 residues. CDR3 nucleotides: TGCGCCAGCAGCCAAGAATCACTGTCCTACAATGAGCAGTTCTTC. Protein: CASSQESLSYNEQFF.

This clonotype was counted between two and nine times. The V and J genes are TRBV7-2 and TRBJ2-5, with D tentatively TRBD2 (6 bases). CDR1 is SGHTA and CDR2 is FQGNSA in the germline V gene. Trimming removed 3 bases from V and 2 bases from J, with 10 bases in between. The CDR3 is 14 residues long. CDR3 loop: CASSFRGKQETQYF. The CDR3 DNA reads TGTGCCAGCAGCTTCCGGGGGAAACAAGAGACCCAGTACTTC.

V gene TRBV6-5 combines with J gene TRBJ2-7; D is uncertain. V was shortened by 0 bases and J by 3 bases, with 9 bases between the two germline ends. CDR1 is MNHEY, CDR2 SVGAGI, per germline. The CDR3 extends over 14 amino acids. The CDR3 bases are TGTGCCAGCAGTTACTCGATGGGGAACTACGAGCAGTACTTC. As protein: CASSYSMGNYEQYF.

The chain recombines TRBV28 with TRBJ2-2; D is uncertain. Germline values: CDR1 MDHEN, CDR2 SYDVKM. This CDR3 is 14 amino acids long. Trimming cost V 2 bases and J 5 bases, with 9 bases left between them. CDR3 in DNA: TGTGCCAGCAGTTTACTTTCGAGGACCGGGGAGCTGTTTTTT. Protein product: CASSLLSRTGELFF.